Detailed here is one T cell receptor beta chain. The antigen is unknown. The CDR3 has 15 amino acids. Germline V lookup: CDR1 ENHRY, CDR2 SYGVKD. With 6 bases removed from V and 0 bases from J, the gap between germline ends came to 14 bases. The method was immunoSEQ multiplex PCR; TCRdb's version includes in-frame clones alone and lacks a portion of them. The data contain roughly 7,800 clones, approximately 71% of them singletons. The sample belongs to a study of somatic mutations in cytotoxic T cells in rheumatoid arthritis. Study observations and caveats: Healthy controls showed no age-related rise in CD8+ clonality, whereas rheumatoid arthritis patients did.

J is TRBJ1-1 and V is TRBV10-3; the D gene is possibly TRBD1 (5 bases). The sample taken for sequencing was CD8+ T cells sorted from blood. This TCR came from a woman aged 45-65 years in good health. CDR3 DNA sequence: TGTGCCATCAGCCAGGGTTCGGGAGTGAACACTGAAGCTTTCTTT. Translation: CAISQGSGVNTEAFF.